Included here is one T cell receptor beta chain sequence, with context. Its antigen remains unidentified. The sample originates from a study of monozygotic twins with inflammatory bowel disease. Through template switching, UMIs that included a 6-nucleotide sample barcode were added. TCRdb reworked the 5' RACE reads into one entry per CDR3 protein, no DNA. The repertoire table contains 300,000 to 400,000 distinct CDR3 sequences. Whole-study results and caveats: Other individuals had fewer clonotypes in common with IBD patients than with healthy twins, especially with disease activity.

The CDR3 is 14 residues long. Germline-derived CDR1 and CDR2 are LNHNV and YYDKDF (reference sequence). The rearrangement joins TRBV15 to TRBJ2-7. Input material: blood. This receptor was taken from a human donor with ulcerative colitis or Crohn's disease, or a healthy co-twin of an affected twin (not recorded which). CDR3 protein: CATSTSGRSYEQYF.